The rows below give T cell receptor beta chains drawn from one sample of a study of cytomegalovirus exposure and HLA in healthy donors. Libraries were prepared by immunoSEQ multiplex PCR; TCRdb keeps only in-frame clonotypes and omits some of them. The sample has 150,000 to 200,000 clones; roughly 77% are singletons. Material: PBMCs. These receptors were obtained from a young man in good health and CMV-seropositive. Each CDR3 is given with its conserved first and last residue. A D gene is named only where the DNA matches it firmly. Part of the rows lack a size; the others show once, few, many or a class for expanded clones.

TRBV4-1	TRBJ2-2	-	TRBD2	TGCGCCAGCAGCCGTTCCGGGACTAGCGCAAAGGAGGGCGGGGAGCTGTTTTTT	CASSRSGTSAKEGGELFF
TRBV5-1	TRBJ1-1	-	-	TGCGCCAGCAGCTTGGTGCAGTTGAACACTGAAGCTTTCTTT	CASSLVQLNTEAFF
TRBV5-4	TRBJ1-4	-	-	TGTGCCAGCAGCTTGGCCGGTACAGGATGGGATGAAAAACTGTTTTTT	CASSLAGTGWDEKLFF
TRBV6-1	TRBJ2-7	-	TRBD2	TGTGCCAGCAGTGAAACCCCTAGCGGATACGAGCAGTACTTC	CASSETPSGYEQYF
TRBV27	TRBJ2-3	few	TRBD2	TGTGCCAGCAGTTCACTCGCGGGGGGGAGAGATACGCAGTATTTT	CASSSLAGGRDTQYF
TRBV4-1	TRBJ1-2	-	-	TGCGCCAGCAGCCACCGAGGGAGCTATGGCTACACCTTC	CASSHRGSYGYTF
TRBV7-2	TRBJ2-7	-	TRBD2	TGTGCCAGCAGATCGACGGGGAGCGGGAGATCGGGAGAGCAGTACTTC	CASRSTGSGRSGEQYF
TRBV4-1	TRBJ1-6	-	-	TGCGCCAGCAGCCAAGAAGGAGCAAATTCACCCCTCCACTTT	CASSQEGANSPLHF
TRBV6-5	TRBJ2-5	-	-	TGTGCCAGCAGTTACTCGAGAGAGACCCAGTACTTC	CASSYSRETQYF
TRBV7-9	TRBJ1-5	-	TRBD1	TGTGCCAGCAGCTTGCCGTGGGGACAGGAGGGGAGGCAGCCCCAGCATTTT	CASSLPWGQEGRQPQHF
TRBV15	TRBJ2-3	-	-	TGTGCCACCAGCAGAGATCCCCCGAGGAGTACAGATACGCAGTATTTT	CATSRDPPRSTDTQYF
TRBV19	TRBJ2-7	-	-	TGTGCCGCTTCCAAGGGGGACTATCTGAGCGAGCAGTACTTC	CAASKGDYLSEQYF
TRBV28	TRBJ2-1	-	TRBD1	TGTGCCAGCAGTTTAAGAGATCGGACAGGGTTCAATGAGCAGTTCTTC	CASSLRDRTGFNEQFF
TRBV28	TRBJ2-7	-	TRBD2	TGTGCCAGCAAATCACAGGTCGCCAGCGGGAGCGGTTCCTACGAGCAGTACTTC	CASKSQVASGSGSYEQYF
TRBV9	TRBJ2-2	-	TRBD2	TGTGCCAGCAGCGTAGGACTAGCGGGAGGGGGGACCGGGGAGCTGTTTTTT	CASSVGLAGGGTGELFF
TRBV7-9	TRBJ2-2	-	-	TGTGCCAGCAGCTGGCCAGGGGTCCCCTTTAACACCGGGGAGCTGTTTTTT	CASSWPGVPFNTGELFF
TRBV5-4	TRBJ2-3	once	-	TGTGCCAGCAGCCCGGAGGCTGCCACCATCCAAGATACGCAGTATTTT	CASSPEAATIQDTQYF
TRBV5-1	TRBJ1-3	once	-	TGCGCCAGCAGCTTCCCGGGAAACACCATATATTTT	CASSFPGNTIYF
TRBV29-1	TRBJ2-7	-	TRBD1	TGCAGCGGGGGGACAGTAGGCCACGAGCAGTACTTC	CSGGTVGHEQYF
TRBV2	TRBJ1-1	-	-	TGTGCCAGCAGTGAACTGCGGCGGGGCACTGAAGCTTTCTTT	CASSELRRGTEAFF
TRBV5-1	TRBJ2-1	-	TRBD2	TGCGCCAGCCGCGGGGACTTAAGGACTAGGCTAAACAATGAGCAGTTCTTC	CASRGDLRTRLNNEQFF
TRBV28	TRBJ2-7	-	-	TGTGCCAGCAGCCAGGGGGGCCCCTACGAGCAGTACTTC	CASSQGGPYEQYF
TRBV28	TRBJ2-3	few	-	TGTGCCAGCAGTTTGGTGGGAGTCTTAAGCACAGATACGCAGTATTTT	CASSLVGVLSTDTQYF
TRBV29-1	TRBJ2-1	-	-	TGCAGCGTTGAGGCCAGGAGGAACTACAATGAGCAGTTCTTC	CSVEARRNYNEQFF
TRBV5-8	TRBJ2-3	-	-	TGTGCCAGCAGAGCGGGTACGCAGTATTTT	CASRAGTQYF
TRBV6-1	TRBJ2-1	-	-	TGTGCCAGCAGCGGACAGCTTATCAACAATGAGCAGTTCTTC	CASSGQLINNEQFF
TRBV18	TRBJ2-7	-	-	TGTGCCAGCTCACCACAGGGGGTTGGGGAGCAGTACTTC	CASSPQGVGEQYF
TRBV7-9	TRBJ1-1	-	-	TGTTCCAGCAGCTTAGTCCAGACTTTGAACACTGAAGCTTTCTTT	CSSSLVQTLNTEAFF
TRBV18	TRBJ2-7	-	-	TGTGCCAGCTCACCACCGGTAGGGGGAAAGTACTTC	CASSPPVGGKYF
TRBV7-8	TRBJ2-1	-	TRBD2	TGTGCCAGCAGCTTATTACCCATGGGGCTAGCGGCTGACAATGAGCAGTTCTTC	CASSLLPMGLAADNEQFF
TRBV18	TRBJ2-1	-	TRBD2	TGTGCCAGCTCACCGAGGACTAGTAGTTCCTACAATGAGCAGTTCTTC	CASSPRTSSSYNEQFF
TRBV28	TRBJ1-1	-	TRBD1	TGTGCCAGCAGTTCTCGGACAGGGGCTTTCTTT	CASSSRTGAFF
TRBV6-5	TRBJ2-3	once	-	TGTGCCAGCAGTTACTCTTGGCAGGGCAACACAGATACGCAGTATTTT	CASSYSWQGNTDTQYF
TRBV29-1	TRBJ2-5	-	-	TGCAGCGTTACCAGGGAGACCCAGTACTTC	CSVTRETQYF
TRBV6-1	TRBJ1-1	-	-	TGTGCCAGCAGGACGGGGACTGAAGCTTTCTTT	CASRTGTEAFF
TRBV19	TRBJ2-7	few	TRBD1	TGTGCCAGTAGCGGACAGGACGCCTACGAGCAGTACTTC	CASSGQDAYEQYF
TRBV7-2	TRBJ2-1	few	-	TGTGCCAGCAGCTTTTGGGGAGGGCAGTTCTTC	CASSFWGGQFF
TRBV6-1	TRBJ2-3	-	-	TGTGCCAGCTTCAGGGGGGAGGTTTCGACAGATACGCAGTATTTT	CASFRGEVSTDTQYF
TRBV2	TRBJ2-1	-	TRBD2	TGTGCCAGCAGTGGTCGGACTAGCCTTTGGAATGAGCAGTTCTTC	CASSGRTSLWNEQFF
TRBV28	TRBJ1-2	-	-	TGTGCCAGCAGCGATCTCGGTTTGGATGGCTACACCTTC	CASSDLGLDGYTF
TRBV28	TRBJ1-5	-	TRBD1	TGTGCCAGCAGACAGGGGCTTAGTCAGCCCCAGCATTTT	CASRQGLSQPQHF
TRBV5-1	TRBJ2-1	-	TRBD2	TGCGCCAGCAGCTTTGGAGCGGGACTACAGAATGAGCAGTTCTTC	CASSFGAGLQNEQFF
TRBV21-1	TRBJ2-1	-	-	TGTGCCAGCAGCCGGGACAGGGGGTACAATGAGCAGTTCTTC	CASSRDRGYNEQFF